This entry concerns a single TCR beta chain. Its target is not known. The CDR3 spans 14 residues. J gave up 11 bases and V 2 bases, and 6 bases lay outside the gene matches. Germline lookup yields CDR1 SNHLY and CDR2 FYNNEI. These data are taken from a study of radiotherapy plus CTLA-4 blockade in lung cancer. This table comes from immunoSEQ multiplex PCR, and its TCRdb copy is limited to in-frame clones, with some not included. The data contain about 81,000 clones, less than 80% of them seen just once; the ten biggest clones take up over 12%. Study-wide results and caveats: There was expansion of tumor-derived TCR clones in blood after radiotherapy plus ipilimumab. Early blood T cell clone dynamics, with interferon-beta, were reported to best predict response.

The chain couples TRBV2 to TRBJ1-6; 7 positions agree with TRBD1. This material consisted of peripheral blood, taken from a patient treated with radiotherapy plus ipilimumab. The origin of this receptor is a human donor with non-small cell lung cancer that progressed on radiotherapy plus ipilimumab. CDR3 in DNA: TGTGCCAGCAGTGAAATTGGGCAGGGGGCACCCCTCCACTTT. It encodes CASSEIGQGAPLHF.